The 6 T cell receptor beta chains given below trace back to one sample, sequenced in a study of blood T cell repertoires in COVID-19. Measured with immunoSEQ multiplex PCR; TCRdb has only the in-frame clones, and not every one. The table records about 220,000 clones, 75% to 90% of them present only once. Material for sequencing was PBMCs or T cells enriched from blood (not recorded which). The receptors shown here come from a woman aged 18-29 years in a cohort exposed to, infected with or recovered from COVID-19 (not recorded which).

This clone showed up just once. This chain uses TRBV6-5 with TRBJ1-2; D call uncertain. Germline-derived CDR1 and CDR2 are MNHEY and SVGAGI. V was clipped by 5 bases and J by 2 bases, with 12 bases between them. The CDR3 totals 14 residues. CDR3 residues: CASSPLSPNYGYTF. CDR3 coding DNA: TGTGCCAGCAGTCCGCTATCTCCAAACTATGGCTACACCTTC.

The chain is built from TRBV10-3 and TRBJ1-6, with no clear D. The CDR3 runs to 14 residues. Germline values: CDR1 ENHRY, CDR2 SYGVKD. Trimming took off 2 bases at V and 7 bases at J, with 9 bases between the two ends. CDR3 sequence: CAISELRGNSPLHF. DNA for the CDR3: TGTGCCATCAGTGAGCTAAGAGGGAATTCACCCCTCCACTTT.

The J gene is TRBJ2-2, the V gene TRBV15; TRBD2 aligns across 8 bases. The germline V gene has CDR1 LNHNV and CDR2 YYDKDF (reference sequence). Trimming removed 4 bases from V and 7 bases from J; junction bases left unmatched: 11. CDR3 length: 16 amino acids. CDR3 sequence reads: CATSMSKRGGIGELFF. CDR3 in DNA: TGTGCCACCAGCATGTCGAAACGGGGGGGAATCGGGGAGCTGTTTTTT.

Here the CDR3 DNA reads TGTGCCAGCAGCTTTTATCTAGCGGGGGGCAGGGGGGAGACCCAGTACTTC. Its translation is CASSFYLAGGRGETQYF. This chain connects TRBV5-4 to TRBJ2-5; 11 nucleotides line up with TRBD2. This CDR3 has 17 residues. The germline V gene encodes CDR1 SGHNT and CDR2 YYREEE (reference sequence). Germline trimming cut 2 bases from V and 5 bases from J; bases unmatched to any gene: 11.

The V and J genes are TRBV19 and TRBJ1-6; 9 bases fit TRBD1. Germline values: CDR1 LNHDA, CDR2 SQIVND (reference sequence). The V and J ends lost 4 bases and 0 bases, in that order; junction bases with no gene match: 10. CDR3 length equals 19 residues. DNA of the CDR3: TGTGCCAGTAGTACTCTCGGACAGGGGCTCAGCTCCTATAATTCACCCCTCCACTTT. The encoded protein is CASSTLGQGLSSYNSPLHF.

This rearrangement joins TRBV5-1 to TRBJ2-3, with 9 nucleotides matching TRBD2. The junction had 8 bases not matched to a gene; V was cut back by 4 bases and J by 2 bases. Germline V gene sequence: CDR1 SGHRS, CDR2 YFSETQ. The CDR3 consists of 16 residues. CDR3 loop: CASSLQASGNTDTQYF. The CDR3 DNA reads TGCGCCAGCAGCCTTCAAGCTAGCGGGAACACAGATACGCAGTATTTT.